This T cell receptor beta chain was retrieved from a study of shared clonotypes between healthy human individuals. As processed by the authors: ImmunoSEQ yielded junction-only sequences lacking quality scores, so filtering differed. Measured with immunoSEQ multiplex PCR; TCRdb has only the in-frame clones, and not every one. The DNA gave D and trimming, while V, J and clone size come from that table. The data contain approximately 2,300,000 clones, less than 95% of them singletons. CDR3 size: 15 residues. Trimming cost V 5 bases and J 2 bases, with 14 bases left between them. CDR1 is SGHNT and CDR2 is YYREEE in the germline V gene (reference sequence). Only Caucasian adults living in Nashville, Tennessee served as donors.

The chain recombines TRBV5-4 with TRBJ1-3; D may be TRBD1 (5 bases). The source material was naive CD4+ T cells from PBMCs. Subset in this sample: CD45RA+ positively selected. The receptor's source is a man younger than 30 in good health. Some clones in this sample may be carry-over from other donors' samples. The CDR3 nucleotides are TGTGCCAGCAGTCATGGGGGGTTAGCTGGAAACACCATATATTTT. It codes for CASSHGGLAGNTIYF.